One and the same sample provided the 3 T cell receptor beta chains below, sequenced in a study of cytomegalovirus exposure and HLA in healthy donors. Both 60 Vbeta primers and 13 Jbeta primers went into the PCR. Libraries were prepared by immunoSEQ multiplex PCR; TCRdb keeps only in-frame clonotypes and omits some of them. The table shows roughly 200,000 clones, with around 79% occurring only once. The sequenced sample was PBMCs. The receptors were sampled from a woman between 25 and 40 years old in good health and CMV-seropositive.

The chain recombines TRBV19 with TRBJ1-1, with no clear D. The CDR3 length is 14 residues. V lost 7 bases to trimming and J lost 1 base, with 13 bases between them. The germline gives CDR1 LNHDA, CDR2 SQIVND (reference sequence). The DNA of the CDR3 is TGTGCCAGTAAAGCGAGGGAGGCGAACACTGAAGCTTTCTTT. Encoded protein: CASKAREANTEAFF.

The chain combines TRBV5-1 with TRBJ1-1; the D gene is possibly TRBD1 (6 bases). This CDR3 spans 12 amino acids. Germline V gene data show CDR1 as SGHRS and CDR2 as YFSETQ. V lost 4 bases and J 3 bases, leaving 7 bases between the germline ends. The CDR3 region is CASSQGYTEAFF. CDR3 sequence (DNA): TGCGCCAGCAGCCAGGGGTACACTGAAGCTTTCTTT.

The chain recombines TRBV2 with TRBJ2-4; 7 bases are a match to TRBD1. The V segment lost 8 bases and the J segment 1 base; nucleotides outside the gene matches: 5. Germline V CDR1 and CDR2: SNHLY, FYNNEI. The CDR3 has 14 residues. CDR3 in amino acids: CASSQGVAKNIQYF. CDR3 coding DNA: TGTGCCAGCTCCCAGGGGGTGGCCAAAAACATTCAGTACTTC.